This T cell receptor beta chain was documented in a study of T cells in Graves' hyperthyroidism and ophthalmopathy. The CDR3 spans 17 residues. CDR1 and CDR2 from the germline V gene are SGHRS and YFSETQ. The V gene lost 0 bases and the J gene lost 3 bases, with 16 bases spanning the gap. RNA transcripts yielded amplified TCR beta CDR3 regions. In the first-round RT-PCR of the TCR CDR3, the HTBI primer set was used. From the multiplex PCR reads, TCRdb called clonotypes with MiXCR, one entry per CDR3 protein. Of about 740,000 distinct CDR3 sequences in the sample, roughly 15% were seen once. Diagnostic decisions used clinical symptoms, serum thyroxine and TRAb, thyroid ultrasound and orbital computed tomography. It was 10 ml of fresh peripheral blood that supplied the PBMCs. This clonotype has ten or more counts.

The rearrangement uses TRBV5-1 and TRBJ2-1, with D possibly matching TRBD1 (5 bases). The source of this sequence is a woman aged 18-35 years with Graves' hyperthyroidism. Sequenced input: blood. CDR3 in DNA: TGCGCCAGCAGCTTGGAACCTCAACCTAGGGGCTACAATGAGCAGTTCTTC. This gives the protein CASSLEPQPRGYNEQFF.